Listed here are 20 T cell receptor beta chains from one sample, sequenced in a study of identical twins. TCRdb processed the 5' RACE reads anew with MiXCR; each CDR3 protein has one entry. Among fewer than 800,000 distinct CDR3 sequences, roughly 7.1% were seen once, and the ten largest hold approximately 1.5%. The sample was also linked to a second study, of yellow fever vaccine responses in identical twins.

Sequenced material: PBMCs. Receptor source: a woman under 30 in good health.

This clonotype was counted ten times or more. The chain links TRBV29-1 to TRBJ2-3; the match to TRBD2 covers 11 bases. Per germline, CDR1 SQVTM and CDR2 ANQGSEA. The junction had 5 bases not matched to a gene; V was cut back by 6 bases and J by 0 bases. The CDR3 loop spans 15 amino acids. This chain's CDR3 is CSVPGLAASTDTQYF. For the CDR3, the DNA is TGCAGCGTGCCGGGACTAGCGGCTAGCACAGATACGCAGTATTTT.

This clonotype was observed many times. This chain uses TRBV7-9 with TRBJ2-6; no definite D call. Trimming stripped 4 bases from V and 0 bases from J, with 10 bases between. This CDR3 is 16 amino acids long. CDR1 is SEHNR, CDR2 FQNEAQ, per germline (reference sequence). CDR3 sequence: CASSSWVLSGANVLTF. In nucleotides, the CDR3 is TGTGCCAGCAGCTCATGGGTTCTCTCTGGGGCCAACGTCCTGACTTTC.

The chain is built from TRBV5-1 and TRBJ2-7, with TRBD2 identical over 9 bases. This CDR3 has 15 amino acids. Germline V gives CDR1 SGHRS, CDR2 YFSETQ. V dropped 4 bases and J dropped 2; count of bases not matched to a gene: 7. CDR3 sequence reads: CASSSAGGQTYEQYF. In nucleotides, the CDR3 is TGCGCCAGCAGCAGCGCGGGAGGGCAGACCTACGAGCAGTACTTC. The variable domain in full, completed from reference TRBV5-1 and TRBJ2-7, reads KAGVTQTPRYLIKTRGQQVTLSCSPISGHRSVSWYQQTPGQGLQFLFEYFSETQRNKGNFPGRFSGRQFSNSRSEMNVSTLELGDSALYLCASSSAGGQTYEQYFGPGTRLTVT.

This chain links TRBV7-8 with TRBJ2-3; D not resolved. V lost 4 bases to trimming and J lost 2 bases, with 10 bases between them. The CDR3 loop spans 14 amino acids. Germline V CDR1 and CDR2: SGHVS, FQNEAQ. In DNA, the CDR3 is TGTGCCAGCAGCTCTACAGCCTACACAGATACGCAGTATTTT. Amino acids: CASSSTAYTDTQYF.

The chain has TRBV24-1 and TRBJ2-7; 8 bases are shared with TRBD2. V shed 9 bases, J shed 7 bases, and the junction held 10 bases outside the gene matches. From germline, CDR1 is KGHDR and CDR2 SFDVKD. The CDR3 sequence is 13 residues long. CDR3 nucleotides: TGTGCCACCGACGGGAGGGTGCCTTGGGAGCAGTACTTC. This codes for CATDGRVPWEQYF.

The chain links TRBV13 to TRBJ1-2, with 10 bases fitting TRBD1. The CDR3 runs to 12 residues. The V segment lost 7 bases and the J segment 12 bases; nucleotides outside the gene matches: 8. The germline V gene encodes CDR1 PRHDT and CDR2 FYEKMQ (reference sequence). The CDR3: CASTSGQGSHTF. The DNA of the CDR3 is TGTGCCAGCACTTCGGGACAGGGGAGCCACACCTTC.

This clonotype was recorded a few times. The chain carries TRBV15 and TRBJ2-7; 11 bases are shared with TRBD2. CDR1 and CDR2 (germline): LNHNV, YYDKDF (reference sequence). The junction had 1 base not matched to a gene; V was cut back by 0 bases and J by 3 bases. The CDR3 contains 15 residues. CDR3 DNA sequence: TGTGCCACCAGCAGAGATCTAGCGGGGGGCTACGAGCAGTACTTC. This sequence encodes CATSRDLAGGYEQYF.

There are a few counts of this clonotype. The V and J genes are TRBV7-9 and TRBJ1-2, with D possibly being TRBD1 (5 bases). Deletions cut 2 bases from V and 6 bases from J, with 10 bases between. The CDR3 extends over 13 amino acids. Germline CDR1 SEHNR, CDR2 FQNEAQ (reference sequence). The CDR3 DNA reads as TGTGCCAGCAGCTTAACCGACAGCGATGGCTACACCTTC. Protein sequence: CASSLTDSDGYTF.

This clonotype was picked up many times. This chain links TRBV29-1 with TRBJ2-5, with 10 bases aligning to TRBD2. This CDR3 contains 13 residues. Germline assignment: CDR1 SQVTM and CDR2 ANQGSEA. Unmatched junction bases numbered 6, after V lost 4 bases and J lost 7 bases. The CDR3: CSVGASGSVTQYF. In DNA form, the CDR3 reads TGCAGCGTTGGGGCTAGCGGGAGTGTGACCCAGTACTTC.

This clonotype showed up just a few times. The chain employs TRBV5-1 and TRBJ2-3; D is possibly TRBD1 (6 bases). The CDR3 totals 17 residues. Trimming took off 0 bases at V and 2 bases at J, with 16 bases between the two ends. CDR1 SGHRS and CDR2 YFSETQ come from the germline V gene. The CDR3: CASSLDKGGGTTDTQYF. Here the CDR3 DNA reads TGCGCCAGCAGCTTGGATAAAGGGGGTGGGACCACAGATACGCAGTATTTT.

In this sample, this clonotype turned up many times. The chain couples TRBV14 to TRBJ2-1; TRBD1 aligns across 8 bases. In germline, CDR1 is SGHDN, CDR2 FVKESK. V lost 4 bases to trimming and J lost 5 bases; unmatched junction nucleotides: 16. The CDR3 is 18 residues long. The CDR3 spells CASSPGQGRRLTNNEQFF. The CDR3 nucleotides read TGTGCCAGCAGCCCCGGACAGGGAAGAAGGCTAACAAACAATGAGCAGTTCTTC. Filled out from reference TRBV14 and TRBJ2-1, the complete variable domain reads EAGVTQFPSHSVIEKGQTVTLRCDPISGHDNLYWYRRVMGKEIKFLLHFVKESKQDESGMPNNRFLAERTGGTYSTLKVQPAELEDSGVYFCASSPGQGRRLTNNEQFFGPGTRLTVL.

This clonotype has a count of ten or more. This chain connects TRBV20-1 to TRBJ1-1; no firm D call. The ends were cut back, 0 bases at V and 1 base at J, with 12 bases in the middle. The CDR3 loop spans 15 amino acids. Germline loops: CDR1 DFQATT, CDR2 SNEGSKA (reference sequence). The CDR3 DNA reads TGCAGTGCTAGAGATCGGGGAGGATCGAACACTGAAGCTTTCTTT. Its protein is CSARDRGGSNTEAFF.

This clonotype has only a few counts. This chain uses TRBV28 with TRBJ2-7, with TRBD1 as a possible D gene (5 bases). Trimming left V 3 bases short and J 1 base short, with 13 bases between. Germline-derived CDR1 and CDR2 are MDHEN and SYDVKM. The CDR3 has 15 residues. CDR3: CASSFKQGYSYEQYV. The CDR3 bases are TGTGCCAGCAGTTTTAAGCAGGGATATTCCTACGAGCAGTACGTC.

This clonotype was counted a few times. The chain has TRBV19 and TRBJ2-1; D is undetermined. Trimming shortened V by 5 bases and J by 0 bases, and 11 bases separated the two germline ends. The germline CDR1 and CDR2 sequences are LNHDA and SQIVND (reference sequence). This CDR3 contains 15 residues. This CDR3 is CASSWAQSSYNEQFF. The CDR3, as DNA: TGTGCCAGTAGTTGGGCCCAGAGCTCCTACAATGAGCAGTTCTTC.

Worth noting for this clonotype: This sequence may be a read error, since a much larger clone differs from it by one base. J is TRBJ1-5 and V is TRBV2, with 8 bases that match TRBD1. The CDR3 consists of 14 residues. Germline V gives CDR1 SNHLY, CDR2 FYNNEI. Trimming at V came to 4 bases and at J to 7 bases, leaving 6 bases not matched to a gene. The CDR3 bases are TGTGCCAGCAGTGGGGAATACAGGGGGCAGCCCCAGCATTTT. It specifies CASSGEYRGQPQHF.

This clonotype was picked up many times. A read error may account for a junction end that differs from germline. The V gene is TRBV5-1, the J gene TRBJ1-2, with TRBD1 matching 9 bases. The CDR3 totals 13 residues. Germline CDR1 reads SGHRS; CDR2 reads YFSETQ. CDR3 DNA sequence: TGTGCCAGCAGCTTGGGACAGGGCGTTGGCTACACCTTC. Its translation is CASSLGQGVGYTF. Drawing the rest from reference TRBV5-1 and TRBJ1-2, the complete variable domain is KAGVTQTPRYLIKTRGQQVTLSCSPISGHRSVSWYQQTPGQGLQFLFEYFSETQRNKGNFPGRFSGRQFSNSRSEMNVSTLELGDSALYLCASSLGQGVGYTFGSGTRLTVV.

With regard to this clonotype: This may arise from a read error, as a much more abundant clone is one base away. V is TRBV4-1 and J is TRBJ2-7; D gene ambiguous. CDR1 MGHRA and CDR2 YSYEKL come from the germline V gene. This CDR3 spans 14 amino acids. The CDR3 DNA sequence: TGCGACAGCAGCCAAGGCCCCACCGGGTACGAGCAGTACTTC. Translated, it gives CDSSQGPTGYEQYF.

The sample holds a few counts of this clonotype. This rearrangement joins TRBV5-6 to TRBJ2-3; perhaps D is TRBD1 or TRBD2 (5 bases each). The CDR3 is 14 residues long. Trimming cost V 4 bases and J 3 bases, with 12 bases left between them. Looked up from germline, CDR1 is SGHDT and CDR2 is YYEEEE. CDR3 sequence: CASSRDGATDTQYF. The CDR3 coding sequence is TGTGCCAGCAGCCGGGACGGCGCAACAGATACGCAGTATTTT.

This clonotype occurred many times. The CDR3 coding sequence is TGTGCCAGCAGCCAAGTATTAGCGGTCTACAATGAGCAGTTCTTC. Its translation is CASSQVLAVYNEQFF. V usage is TRBV3-1 and J usage is TRBJ2-1, with D possibly TRBD2 on 6 matching bases. In germline, CDR1 is LGHDT, CDR2 YNNKEL (reference sequence). The CDR3 runs to 15 residues. V lost 1 base, J lost 3 bases, and 10 bases lay in between.

The V and J genes are TRBV12-3 or TRBV12-4 and TRBJ1-5; 7 bases map to TRBD1. J gave up 2 bases and V 5 bases, and 3 bases lay outside the gene matches. The CDR3 totals 14 residues. Here the CDR3 reads CASSQGVGNQPQHF. CDR3 DNA: TGTGCCAGCAGTCAGGGGGTGGGCAATCAGCCCCAGCATTTT.